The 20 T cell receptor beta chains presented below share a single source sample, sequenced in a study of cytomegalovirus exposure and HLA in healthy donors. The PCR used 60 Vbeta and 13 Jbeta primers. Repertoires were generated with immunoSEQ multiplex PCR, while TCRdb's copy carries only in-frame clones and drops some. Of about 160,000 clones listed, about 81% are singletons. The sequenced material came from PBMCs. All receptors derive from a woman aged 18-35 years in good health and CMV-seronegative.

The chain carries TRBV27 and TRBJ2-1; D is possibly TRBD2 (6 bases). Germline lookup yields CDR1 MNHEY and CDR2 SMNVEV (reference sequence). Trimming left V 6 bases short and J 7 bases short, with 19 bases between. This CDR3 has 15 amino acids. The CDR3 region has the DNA TGTGCCAGCAGGGGAAGAGGGGCGGGAATAAATGAGCAGTTCTTC. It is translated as CASRGRGAGINEQFF.

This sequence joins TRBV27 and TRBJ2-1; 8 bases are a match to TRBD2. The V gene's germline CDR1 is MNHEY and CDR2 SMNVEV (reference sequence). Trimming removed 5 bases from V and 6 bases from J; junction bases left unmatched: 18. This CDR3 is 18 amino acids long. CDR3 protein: CASSQNTYVGRAGNEQFF. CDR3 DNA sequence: TGTGCCAGCAGTCAAAACACGTATGTCGGGAGGGCCGGCAATGAGCAGTTCTTC.

The CDR3 DNA sequence: TGTGCCAGCAGCCGAGGAGTAGAACAGGGCTGGAAAGAGACCCAGTACTTC. This translates into CASSRGVEQGWKETQYF. This chain uses TRBV21-1 with TRBJ2-5; the table's D call, TRBD1, has no DNA check behind it. TRBV21-1 is reported as a pseudogene. The CDR3 contains 17 residues.

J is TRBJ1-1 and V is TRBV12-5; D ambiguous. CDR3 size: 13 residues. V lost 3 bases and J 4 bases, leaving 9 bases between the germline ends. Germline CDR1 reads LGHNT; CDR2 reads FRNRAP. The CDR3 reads CASGLQSGTEAFF. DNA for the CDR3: TGTGCTAGTGGTTTACAGAGTGGCACTGAAGCTTTCTTT.

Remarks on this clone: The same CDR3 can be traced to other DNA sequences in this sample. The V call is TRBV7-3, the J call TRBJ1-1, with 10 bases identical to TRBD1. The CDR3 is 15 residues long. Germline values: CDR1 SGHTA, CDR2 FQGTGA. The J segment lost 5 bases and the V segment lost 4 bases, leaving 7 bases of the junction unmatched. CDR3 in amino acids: CASSSGTGAQTEAFF. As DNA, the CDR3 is TGTGCCAGCAGCTCAGGGACAGGGGCCCAGACTGAAGCTTTCTTT.

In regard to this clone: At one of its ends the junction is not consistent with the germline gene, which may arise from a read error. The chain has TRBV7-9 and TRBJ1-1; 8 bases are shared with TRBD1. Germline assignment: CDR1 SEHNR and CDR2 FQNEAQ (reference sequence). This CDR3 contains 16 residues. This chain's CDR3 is CSSSSRTGYMNTEAFF. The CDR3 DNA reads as TGTTCCAGCAGTAGTAGGACAGGGTACATGAACACTGAAGCTTTCTTT.

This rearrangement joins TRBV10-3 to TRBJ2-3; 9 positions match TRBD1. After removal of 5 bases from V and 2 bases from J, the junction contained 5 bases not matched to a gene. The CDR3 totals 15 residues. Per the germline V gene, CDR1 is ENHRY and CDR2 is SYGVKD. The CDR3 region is CAISTGQGITDTQYF. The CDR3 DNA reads TGTGCCATCAGTACAGGACAGGGGATCACAGATACGCAGTATTTT.

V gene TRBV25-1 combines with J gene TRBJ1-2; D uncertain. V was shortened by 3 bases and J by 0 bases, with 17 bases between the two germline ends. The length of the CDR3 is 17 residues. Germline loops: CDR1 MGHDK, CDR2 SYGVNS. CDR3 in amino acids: CASSDKATGDPNYGYTF. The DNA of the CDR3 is TGTGCCAGCAGTGATAAGGCGACGGGAGACCCTAACTATGGCTACACCTTC.

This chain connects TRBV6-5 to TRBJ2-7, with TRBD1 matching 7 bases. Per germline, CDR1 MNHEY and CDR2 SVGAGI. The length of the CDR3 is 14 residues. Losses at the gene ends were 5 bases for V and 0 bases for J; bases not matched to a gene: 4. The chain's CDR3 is CASSEDRASYEQYF. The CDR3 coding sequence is TGTGCCAGCAGTGAAGACAGGGCCTCCTACGAGCAGTACTTC.

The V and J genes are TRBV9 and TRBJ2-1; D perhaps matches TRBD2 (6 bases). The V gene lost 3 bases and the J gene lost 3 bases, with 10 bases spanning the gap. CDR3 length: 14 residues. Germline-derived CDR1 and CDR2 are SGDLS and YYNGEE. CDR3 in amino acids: CASSAGGLYNEQFF. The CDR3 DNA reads TGTGCCAGCAGCGCCGGGGGACTCTACAATGAGCAGTTCTTC.

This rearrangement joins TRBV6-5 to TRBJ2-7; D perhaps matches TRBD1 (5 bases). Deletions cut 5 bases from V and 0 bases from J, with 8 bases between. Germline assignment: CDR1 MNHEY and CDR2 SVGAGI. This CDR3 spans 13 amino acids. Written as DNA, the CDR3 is TGTGCCAGCAGTCCGGACACCTCCTACGAGCAGTACTTC. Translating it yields CASSPDTSYEQYF.

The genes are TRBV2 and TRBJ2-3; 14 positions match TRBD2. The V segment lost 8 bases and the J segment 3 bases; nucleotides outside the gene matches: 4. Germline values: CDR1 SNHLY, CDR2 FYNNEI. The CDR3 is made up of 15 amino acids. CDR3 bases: TGTGCCAGCGGGACTAGCGGGAGTGTGACAGATACGCAGTATTTT. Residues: CASGTSGSVTDTQYF.

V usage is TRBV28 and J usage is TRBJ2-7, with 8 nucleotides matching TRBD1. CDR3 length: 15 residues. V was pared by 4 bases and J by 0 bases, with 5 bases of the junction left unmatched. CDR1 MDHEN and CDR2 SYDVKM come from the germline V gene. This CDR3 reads CASSSTGEVSYEQYF. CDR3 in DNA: TGTGCCAGCAGTTCGACAGGGGAAGTCTCCTACGAGCAGTACTTC.

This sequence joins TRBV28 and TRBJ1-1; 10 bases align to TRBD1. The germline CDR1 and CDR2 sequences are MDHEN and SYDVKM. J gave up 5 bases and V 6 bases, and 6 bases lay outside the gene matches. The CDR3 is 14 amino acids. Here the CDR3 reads CASSSGQGVTEAFF. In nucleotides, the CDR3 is TGTGCCAGCAGCTCCGGACAGGGGGTTACTGAAGCTTTCTTT.

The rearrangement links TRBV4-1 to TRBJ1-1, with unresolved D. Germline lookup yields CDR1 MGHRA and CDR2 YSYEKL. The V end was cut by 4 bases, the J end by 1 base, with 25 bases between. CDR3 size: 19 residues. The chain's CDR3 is CASSLSRSPTGGRNTEAFF. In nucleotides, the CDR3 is TGCGCCAGCAGCCTTTCCCGGAGTCCGACGGGCGGGAGGAACACTGAAGCTTTCTTT.

The CDR3 here is CASSLTPSPNEQFF. The CDR3 nucleotides read TGCGCCAGCAGCCTAACCCCTTCGCCCAATGAGCAGTTCTTC. The chain joins TRBV5-1 to TRBJ2-1; D remains ambiguous. V lost 4 bases to trimming and J lost 6 bases, with 14 bases between them. There are 14 residues in the CDR3. Germline V gene data show CDR1 as SGHRS and CDR2 as YFSETQ.

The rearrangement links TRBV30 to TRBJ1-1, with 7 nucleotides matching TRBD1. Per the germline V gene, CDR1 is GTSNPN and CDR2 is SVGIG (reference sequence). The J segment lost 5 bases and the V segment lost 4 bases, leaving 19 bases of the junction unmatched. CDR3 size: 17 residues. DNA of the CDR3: TGTGCCTGGACGCCCCCGTATAGAAGACAGGGAAGAACTGAAGCTTTCTTT. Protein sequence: CAWTPPYRRQGRTEAFF.

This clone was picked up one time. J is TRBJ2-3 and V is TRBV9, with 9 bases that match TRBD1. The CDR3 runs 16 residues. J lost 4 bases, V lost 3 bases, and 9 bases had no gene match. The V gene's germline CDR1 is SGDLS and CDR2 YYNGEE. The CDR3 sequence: CASSGHRDRVSDTQYF. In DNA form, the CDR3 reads TGTGCCAGCAGCGGGCACCGGGACAGGGTTTCAGATACGCAGTATTTT.

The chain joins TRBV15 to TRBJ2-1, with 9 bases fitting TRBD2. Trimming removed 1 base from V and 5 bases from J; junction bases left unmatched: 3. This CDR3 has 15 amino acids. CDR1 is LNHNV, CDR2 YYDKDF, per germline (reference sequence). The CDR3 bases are TGTGCCACCAGCAGAGGCGGGAGGGCCCACAATGAGCAGTTCTTC. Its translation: CATSRGGRAHNEQFF.

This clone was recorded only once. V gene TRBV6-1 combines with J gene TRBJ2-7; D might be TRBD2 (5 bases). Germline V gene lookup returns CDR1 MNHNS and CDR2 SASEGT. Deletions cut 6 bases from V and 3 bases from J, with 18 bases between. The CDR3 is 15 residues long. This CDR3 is CASRPRVGHVYEQYF. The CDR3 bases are TGTGCCAGCAGGCCGAGGGTGGGTCACGTCTACGAGCAGTACTTC.